This T cell receptor beta chain was identified in a study of cytotoxic CD8 clonotypes in ibrutinib-treated CLL. Study-wide context: On average, around 85,000 productive rearrangements and just over 250,000 productive templates per sample.

Comment on this clone: The antigen is unknown.

The study, taken as a whole, reports: Public clonotypes were rare and shrank or held steady on treatment. Clonality, elevated at ibrutinib response, dropped back toward baseline at progression. For progressing versus sustained-remission patients, sampling times were not the same.

Germline lookup yields CDR1 SGHAT and CDR2 FQNNGV. The CDR3 totals 11 residues. The V and J ends lost 4 bases and 0 bases respectively, with 1 base between them. Clones were read by immunoSEQ multiplex PCR, and TCRdb kept only the in-frame ones, dropping some. This table has approximately 100,000 clones, approximately 80% appearing once. The origin of this receptor is a human donor with chronic lymphocytic leukemia. The chain recombines TRBV11-2 with TRBJ2-7; no reliable D call. The sample here was PBMCs, taken after 24 months of ibrutinib treatment. As DNA, the CDR3 is TGTGCCAGCAGCTACTCCTACGAGCAGTACTTC. Translating gives CASSYSYEQYF.